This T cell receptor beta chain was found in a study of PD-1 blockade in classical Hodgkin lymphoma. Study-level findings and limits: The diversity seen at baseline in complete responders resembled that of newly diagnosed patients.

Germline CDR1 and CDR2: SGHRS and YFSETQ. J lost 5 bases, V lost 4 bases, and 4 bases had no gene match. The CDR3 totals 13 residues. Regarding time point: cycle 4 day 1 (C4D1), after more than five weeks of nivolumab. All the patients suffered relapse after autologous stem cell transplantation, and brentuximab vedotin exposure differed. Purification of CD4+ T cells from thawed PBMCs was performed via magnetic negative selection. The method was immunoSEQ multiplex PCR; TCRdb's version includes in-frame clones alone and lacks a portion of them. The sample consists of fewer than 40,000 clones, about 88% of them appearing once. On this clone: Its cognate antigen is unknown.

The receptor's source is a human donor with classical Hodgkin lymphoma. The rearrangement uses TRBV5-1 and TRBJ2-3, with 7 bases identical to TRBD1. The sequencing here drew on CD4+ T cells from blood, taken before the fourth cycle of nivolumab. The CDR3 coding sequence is TGCGCCAGCAGCAGTGCAGGGGGAGATACGCAGTATTTT. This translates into CASSSAGGDTQYF.